Each of the 18 T cell receptor beta chains below was sequenced from the same sample in a study of CD8 T cells in ankylosing spondylitis (dated by TCRdb to 2017 to 2019). Libraries were constructed by 5' RACE. The listed sequencing device is Illumina HiSeq 2500. TCRdb applied fastp at Q25 and MiXCR to the public reads, then kept only in-frame beta chains. Every CDR3 protein is listed once, alongside the most common genes and DNA of its rows. A total of a few hundred thousand distinct CDR3 sequences appear in this sample, about 20% of them only once. The ten largest clonotypes hold 7.5% to 9.5% of the sample. Specimen: blood, either unsorted or a sorted T cell fraction (not recorded which). The receptors derive from a male donor with ankylosing spondylitis or in good health (not recorded which).

The chain has TRBV5-1 and TRBJ2-1, with 7 bases aligning to TRBD2. CDR1 is SGHRS and CDR2 is YFSETQ in the germline V gene. With V trimmed by 8 bases and J by 1 base, 12 bases remained unmatched. This CDR3 comprises 16 residues. DNA for the CDR3: TGCGCCAGTACCAACCCGGGGGGAAATTCCTACAATGAGCAGTTCTTC. Translated: CASTNPGGNSYNEQFF.

The rearrangement links TRBV3-1 to TRBJ2-1; D gene unclear. This CDR3 region has 15 residues. Germline values: CDR1 LGHDT, CDR2 YNNKEL (reference sequence). Trimming removed 0 bases from V and 5 bases from J, with 11 bases in between. CDR3 protein: CASSQDYGSHNEQFF. The CDR3 region has the DNA TGTGCCAGCAGCCAAGATTACGGTTCCCACAATGAGCAGTTCTTC.

The rearrangement joins TRBV2 to TRBJ2-2; D is unclear. From germline, CDR1 is SNHLY and CDR2 FYNNEI. V dropped 7 bases and J dropped 7 bases, with 13 bases sitting between them. CDR3 length equals 13 residues. Here the CDR3 reads CASKDLSGGELFF. In DNA form, the CDR3 reads TGTGCCAGCAAAGATCTCTCCGGCGGGGAGCTGTTTTTT. Full variable domain (rest looked up from reference TRBV2 and TRBJ2-2): EPEVTQTPSHQVTQMGQEVILRCVPISNHLYFYWYRQILGQKVEFLVSFYNNEISEKSEIFDDQFSVERPDGSNFTLKIRSTKLEDSAMYFCASKDLSGGELFFGEGSRLTVL.

The chain links TRBV6-6 to TRBJ2-1; D not resolved. This CDR3 is built from 12 residues. Trimming pared 2 bases from V and 6 bases from J, leaving 5 bases between. The V gene's germline CDR1 is MNHNY and CDR2 SVGAGI (reference sequence). The CDR3 region is CASSYVTNEQFF. The DNA for the CDR3 is TGTGCCAGCAGTTACGTCACCAATGAGCAGTTCTTC.

The J gene is TRBJ2-5, the V gene TRBV5-1, with 7 bases that match TRBD1. Germline V gene sequence: CDR1 SGHRS, CDR2 YFSETQ. The CDR3 is 14 residues long. V shed 2 bases and J 5 bases; nucleotides not matched to a gene: 6. CDR3 nucleotide sequence: TGCGCCAGCAGCTTAGAGACAGGGAGTGAGACCCAGTACTTC. Its protein is CASSLETGSETQYF.

The chain uses TRBV12-3 or TRBV12-4 and TRBJ1-2; 8 nucleotides line up with TRBD1. CDR3 size: 16 residues. The ends lost 6 bases at V and 8 bases at J; junction bases unmatched: 17. CDR3 in amino acids: CASSLGGTGKLQGYTF. The CDR3 DNA follows: TGTGCCAGCAGCCTCGGGGGGACAGGAAAGTTGCAGGGCTACACCTTC.

This clonotype came up many times. The chain links TRBV29-1 to TRBJ2-3; D might be TRBD1 or TRBD2, each matching 6 bases. Germline CDR1 SQVTM, CDR2 ANQGSEA. V was clipped by 3 bases and J by 5 bases, with 9 bases between them. This CDR3 comprises 12 residues. CDR3 in DNA: TGCAGCGTTGATGGGGGGCTAGATACGCAGTATTTT. Translated: CSVDGGLDTQYF.

A few counts support this clonotype. The chain is built from TRBV3-1 and TRBJ1-4; weak D call: TRBD1 (5 bases). Trimming left V 4 bases short and J 3 bases short, with 12 bases between. There are 15 residues in the CDR3. Germline-derived CDR1 and CDR2 are LGHDT and YNNKEL (reference sequence). For the CDR3, the DNA is TGTGCCAGCAGCCGGGGACCGGCGGCTAATGAAAAACTGTTTTTT. Its protein product is CASSRGPAANEKLFF.

This clonotype was counted between two and nine times. The rearrangement links TRBV27 to TRBJ2-1; D is perhaps TRBD1 (6 bases). Germline CDR1 and CDR2: MNHEY and SMNVEV (reference sequence). The V end lost 8 bases, the J end lost 5 bases, and 13 bases lay between the germline ends. CDR3 length: 13 amino acids. CDR3 sequence reads: CASLSGTNNEQFF. The CDR3 region has the DNA TGTGCCAGCTTATCCGGGACAAACAATGAGCAGTTCTTC.

The rearrangement uses TRBV24-1 and TRBJ2-3, with D possibly being TRBD2 (6 bases). The CDR3 consists of 18 residues. Germline V CDR1 and CDR2: KGHDR, SFDVKD. The V end lost 4 bases, the J end lost 2 bases, and 21 bases lay between the germline ends. The CDR3 loop reads CATSDRRGTARYTDTQYF. Written as DNA, the CDR3 is TGTGCCACCAGTGACCGCCGTGGGACTGCGCGATACACAGATACGCAGTATTTT.

The table lists this clonotype with many counts. The rearrangement uses TRBV7-3 and TRBJ2-3, with 9 nucleotides matching TRBD1. This CDR3 spans 15 amino acids. The ends lost 5 bases at V and 3 bases at J; junction bases unmatched: 6. Per the germline V gene, CDR1 is SGHTA and CDR2 is FQGTGA. The CDR3 protein is CASSRDRVSTDTQYF. The CDR3 nucleotides read TGTGCCAGCAGCCGGGACAGGGTGTCTACAGATACGCAGTATTTT. The whole variable domain, filled in from reference TRBV7-3 and TRBJ2-3, reads GAGVSQTPSNKVTEKGKYVELRCDPISGHTALYWYRQSLGQGPEFLIYFQGTGAADDSGLPNDRFFAVRPEGSVSTLKIQRTERGDSAVYLCASSRDRVSTDTQYFGPGTRLTVL.

This clonotype was seen many times. The chain has TRBV5-1 and TRBJ2-7; TRBD1 matches 8 bases. CDR3 length equals 13 residues. Germline CDR1 and CDR2: SGHRS and YFSETQ. V lost 4 bases and J lost 5; bases outside the gene matches: 5. CDR3 protein: CASSPGQGHEQYV. CDR3 DNA: TGCGCCAGCAGCCCAGGACAGGGCCACGAGCAGTACGTC.

The V gene is TRBV5-1, the J gene TRBJ2-1; 14 bases match TRBD2. The V and J ends lost 4 bases and 9 bases, in that order; junction bases with no gene match: 6. This CDR3 contains 15 residues. CDR1 and CDR2 from the germline V gene are SGHRS and YFSETQ. CDR3 DNA sequence: TGCGCCAGCAGCCCGGGACTAGCGGGAGAGGGTGAGCAGTTCTTC. Translating it yields CASSPGLAGEGEQFF. The variable domain in full, with the rest retrieved from reference TRBV5-1 and TRBJ2-1, is KAGVTQTPRYLIKTRGQQVTLSCSPISGHRSVSWYQQTPGQGLQFLFEYFSETQRNKGNFPGRFSGRQFSNSRSEMNVSTLELGDSALYLCASSPGLAGEGEQFFGPGTRLTVL.

The chain has TRBV11-2 and TRBJ2-3; no firm D call. The germline CDR1 and CDR2 sequences are SGHAT and FQNNGV. CDR3 length: 16 residues. Trimming took 1 base from V and 10 from J, leaving 21 bases between them. This CDR3 reads CASSLAQGTTPLPQYF. In nucleotides, the CDR3 is TGTGCCAGCAGCTTAGCTCAAGGCACTACCCCTCTCCCGCAGTATTTT.

To note about this clonotype: This may be a read error: a much more frequent sequence differs by one nucleotide. The chain recombines TRBV24-1 with TRBJ1-1; D ambiguous. CDR1 KGHDR and CDR2 SFDVKD come from the germline V gene. There are 13 residues in the CDR3. The CDR3 DNA is TGTACCACCAGTTCGGGGTTGAACACTGAAGCTTTCTTT. Its translation: CTTSSGLNTEAFF.

This clonotype was recorded a few times. This chain connects TRBV10-3 to TRBJ1-1; D remains ambiguous. This CDR3 spans 13 amino acids. CDR1 ENHRY and CDR2 SYGVKD come from the germline V gene. With 4 bases removed from V and 0 bases from J, the gap between germline ends came to 6 bases. CDR3 in amino acids: CAISAQLNTEAFF. The DNA for the CDR3 is TGTGCCATCAGTGCGCAGCTGAACACTGAAGCTTTCTTT.

This clonotype was detected a few times. The CDR3 loop is CSAKGQGAGNTEAFF. The CDR3 DNA reads as TGCAGTGCTAAGGGACAGGGGGCAGGGAACACTGAAGCTTTCTTT. This chain uses TRBV20-1 with TRBJ1-1; TRBD1 aligns across 12 bases. The CDR3 is made up of 15 amino acids. The V gene's germline CDR1 is DFQATT and CDR2 SNEGSKA (reference sequence). The V and J ends lost 4 bases and 1 base, in that order; junction bases with no gene match: 4.

This clonotype was picked up a small number of times. The chain joins TRBV2 to TRBJ2-2, with TRBD2 matching over 11 bases. The germline V gene encodes CDR1 SNHLY and CDR2 FYNNEI. The CDR3 length is 15 residues. The J segment lost 6 bases and the V segment lost 6 bases, leaving 6 bases of the junction unmatched. Here the CDR3 reads CASSPTSGSPGELFF. In DNA, the CDR3 is TGTGCCAGCAGCCCTACTAGCGGGAGCCCCGGGGAGCTGTTTTTT.